The 8 T cell receptor beta chains presented below share a single source sample, sequenced in a study of OX40 agonist ivuxolimab in advanced cancers. Measured with immunoSEQ multiplex PCR; TCRdb has only the in-frame clones, and not every one. The table lists roughly 61,000 clones, 85% to 90% of them singletons, with more than 1.5% in the top ten. The specimen was CD4+ or CD8+ T cells sorted from blood, collected in a trial of the OX40 agonist ivuxolimab. The receptors originated from an adult with an advanced solid tumor such as melanoma, head and neck, liver or kidney cancer.

This clone was seen a single time. V usage is TRBV6-1 and J usage is TRBJ2-7; perhaps TRBD1 as D (7 bases). Germline V CDR1 and CDR2: MNHNS, SASEGT. The CDR3 spans 14 residues. V lost 3 bases and J 2 bases, leaving 11 bases between the germline ends. The CDR3 is CASSERDRTYEQYF. CDR3 sequence (DNA): TGTGCCAGCAGTGAGCGGGACAGAACCTACGAGCAGTACTTC.

This chain connects TRBV5-1 to TRBJ2-1; D possibly corresponds to TRBD1 (6 bases). The CDR3 runs to 13 residues. Looked up from germline, CDR1 is SGHRS and CDR2 is YFSETQ. Trimming removed 1 base from V and 8 bases from J, with 10 bases in between. The CDR3 DNA sequence: TGCGCCAGCAGCTTGCAGGGGCCCGATGAGCAGTTCTTC. The encoded protein is CASSLQGPDEQFF.

CDR3: CASRGQGAGEQYF. The CDR3 bases are TGTGCCAGCAGGGGGCAGGGGGCTGGGGAGCAGTACTTC. This sequence joins TRBV6-9 and TRBJ2-7, with 8 bases lining up with TRBD1. The germline V gene has CDR1 MNHGY and CDR2 SVAAGI. The length of the CDR3 is 13 residues. V was clipped by 6 bases and J by 7 bases; unmatched bases: 8.

The chain joins TRBV10-3 to TRBJ2-2; 7 nucleotides agree with TRBD1. CDR1 ENHRY and CDR2 SYGVKD come from the germline V gene. J gave up 6 bases and V 5 bases, and 3 bases lay outside the gene matches. The CDR3 runs 13 residues. CDR3 nucleotide sequence: TGTGCCATCAGTTCGGGACAGCCCGGGGAGCTGTTTTTT. Amino acids: CAISSGQPGELFF.

This chain uses TRBV20-1 with TRBJ2-7; maybe TRBD2 (6 bases). V was shortened by 8 bases and J by 1 base, with 9 bases between the two germline ends. The germline V gene encodes CDR1 DFQATT and CDR2 SNEGSKA (reference sequence). The CDR3 totals 11 residues. This chain's CDR3 is CSLARSYEQYF. In DNA, the CDR3 is TGCAGTCTAGCGCGTTCCTACGAGCAGTACTTC.

The chain couples TRBV7-9 to TRBJ2-7; 7 bases fit TRBD2. Unmatched junction bases numbered 9, after V lost 3 bases and J lost 7 bases. Germline loops: CDR1 SEHNR, CDR2 FQNEAQ (reference sequence). This CDR3 region has 14 residues. CDR3 sequence (DNA): TGTGCCAGCAGCTTTACGGGAGGCTCGGAGGAGCAGTACTTC. Protein: CASSFTGGSEEQYF.

The chain couples TRBV2 to TRBJ2-5; 10 positions agree with TRBD1. V lost 4 bases, J lost 5 bases, and 4 bases stayed unmatched. CDR1 SNHLY and CDR2 FYNNEI come from the germline V gene. The CDR3 spans 14 residues. CDR3 bases: TGTGCCAGCAGTGGACAGGGGGCAGGGGAGACCCAGTACTTC. This translates into CASSGQGAGETQYF.

The rearrangement links TRBV5-1 to TRBJ2-1; tentative D call: TRBD1 (6 bases). Looked up from germline, CDR1 is SGHRS and CDR2 is YFSETQ. V was pared by 2 bases and J by 8 bases, with 20 bases between. The CDR3 is 16 residues long. The CDR3 DNA is TGCGCCAGCAGCTTTGTCGGCCAAGGGGGATACGATGAGCAGTTCTTC. Protein product: CASSFVGQGGYDEQFF.